Given below is one T cell receptor beta chain in context. Its antigen is still unknown. The sample belongs to a study of CD8+ T cells in alopecia areata. The CDR3 covers 15 residues. Trimming stripped 2 bases from V and 0 bases from J, with 8 bases between. From germline, CDR1 is MGHDK and CDR2 SYGVNS. Study-wide results and limits: With one nonresponder, baseline CD8+ expansion's link to response remains uncertain.

Reverse transcription of extracted RNA yielded cDNA, which provided the sequencing template. Profiling relied on immunoSEQ multiplex PCR, and the TCRdb table lists in-frame clones only, not all of them. The sample lists hundreds of thousands of clones, roughly two fifths occurring once. Noted treatment: oral pan-JAK inhibitor, 5-10 mg twice daily. Specimens obtained from alopecia areata patients comprised lesional scalp punch biopsies and peripheral blood. The sequencing here drew on CD4+ T cells sorted from blood, taken at approximately week 30, from a patient treated with tofacitinib. The receptor comes from a human donor with alopecia areata. This chain links TRBV25-1 with TRBJ2-1, with D unresolved. CDR3 sequence reads: CASSEGASSYNEQFF. In DNA form, the CDR3 reads TGTGCCAGCAGTGAAGGCGCCAGCTCCTACAATGAGCAGTTCTTC.